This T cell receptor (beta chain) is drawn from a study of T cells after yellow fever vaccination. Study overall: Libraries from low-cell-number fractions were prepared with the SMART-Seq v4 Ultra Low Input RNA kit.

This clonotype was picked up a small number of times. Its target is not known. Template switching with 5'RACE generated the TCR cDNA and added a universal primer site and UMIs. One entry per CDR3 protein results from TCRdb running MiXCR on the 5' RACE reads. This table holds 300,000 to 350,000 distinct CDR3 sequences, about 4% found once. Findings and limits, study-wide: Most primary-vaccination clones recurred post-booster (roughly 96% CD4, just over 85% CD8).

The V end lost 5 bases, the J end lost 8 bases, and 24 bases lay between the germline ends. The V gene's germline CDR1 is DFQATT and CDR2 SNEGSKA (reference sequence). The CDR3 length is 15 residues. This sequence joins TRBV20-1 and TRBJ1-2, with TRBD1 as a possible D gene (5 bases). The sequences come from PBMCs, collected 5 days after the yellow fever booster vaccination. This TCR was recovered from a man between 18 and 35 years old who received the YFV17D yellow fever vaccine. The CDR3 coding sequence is TGCAGTGCTGCTCGGGCAGGGCAAGGGCTAAGGGGCTACACCTTC. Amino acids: CSAARAGQGLRGYTF.